This record looks at one T cell receptor beta chain sequence and its context. The antigen is not known. Trimming took off 3 bases at V and 1 base at J, with 13 bases between the two ends. The germline CDR1 and CDR2 sequences are LNHDA and SQIVND (reference sequence). The CDR3 is 16 amino acids. The data originate from a study of OX40 agonist ivuxolimab in advanced cancers. Study outcomes and limitations: More expanded clones were found, on average, in CD8+ than in CD4+ T cells.

Sequencing used immunoSEQ multiplex PCR; TCRdb keeps in-frame clones, though not all of them. The sample lists 60,000 to 100,000 clones, approximately 90% occurring once. Blood specimens came from baseline, cycle 4 day 1, and cycle 7 day 1. The TCR was taken from an adult with an advanced solid tumor such as melanoma, head and neck, liver or kidney cancer. This chain links TRBV19 with TRBJ1-5, with TRBD1 as a possible D gene (6 bases). This material consisted of CD4+ or CD8+ T cells sorted from blood, taken in a trial of the OX40 agonist ivuxolimab. The CDR3 loop is CASSIVGRGSNQPQHF. The CDR3, as DNA: TGTGCCAGTAGTATTGTAGGGAGGGGGAGCAATCAGCCCCAGCATTTT.